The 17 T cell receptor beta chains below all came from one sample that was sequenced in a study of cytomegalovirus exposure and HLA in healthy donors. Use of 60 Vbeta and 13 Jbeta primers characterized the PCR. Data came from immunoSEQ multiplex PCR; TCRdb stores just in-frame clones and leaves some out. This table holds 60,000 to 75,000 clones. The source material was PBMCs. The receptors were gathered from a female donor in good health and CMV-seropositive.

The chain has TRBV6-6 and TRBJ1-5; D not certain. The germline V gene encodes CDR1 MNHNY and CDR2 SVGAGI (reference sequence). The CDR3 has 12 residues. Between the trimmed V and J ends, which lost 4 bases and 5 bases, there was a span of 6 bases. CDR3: CASSSEDQPQHF. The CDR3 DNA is TGTGCCAGCAGTTCAGAGGATCAGCCCCAGCATTTT.

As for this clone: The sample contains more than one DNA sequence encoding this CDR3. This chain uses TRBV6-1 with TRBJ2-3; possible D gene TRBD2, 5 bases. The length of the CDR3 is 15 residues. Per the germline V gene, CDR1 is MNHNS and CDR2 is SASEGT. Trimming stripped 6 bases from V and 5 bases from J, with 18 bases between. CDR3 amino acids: CASSGKGRLRDTQYF. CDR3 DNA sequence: TGTGCCAGCAGCGGCAAGGGTCGACTACGAGATACGCAGTATTTT.

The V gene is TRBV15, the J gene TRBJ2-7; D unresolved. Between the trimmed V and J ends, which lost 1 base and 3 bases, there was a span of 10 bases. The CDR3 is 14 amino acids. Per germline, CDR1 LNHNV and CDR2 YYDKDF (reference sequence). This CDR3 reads CATSRVRSRYEQYF. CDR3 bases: TGTGCCACCAGCAGAGTTAGATCACGCTACGAGCAGTACTTC.

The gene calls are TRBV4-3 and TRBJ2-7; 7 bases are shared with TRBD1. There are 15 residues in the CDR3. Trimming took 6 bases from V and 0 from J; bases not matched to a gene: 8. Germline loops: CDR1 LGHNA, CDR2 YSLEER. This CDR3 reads CASRQTGTDSYEQYF. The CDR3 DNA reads TGCGCCAGCAGGCAGACCGGGACAGACTCCTACGAGCAGTACTTC.

This CDR3 is CASIDLSYEQYF. The CDR3 DNA reads as TGTGCCAGCATCGACTTGTCCTACGAGCAGTACTTC. This chain joins TRBV5-5 and TRBJ2-7, with D unresolved. V was pared by 6 bases and J by 1 base, with 8 bases between. Germline CDR1 SGHKS, CDR2 YYEKEE (reference sequence). The CDR3 runs to 12 residues.

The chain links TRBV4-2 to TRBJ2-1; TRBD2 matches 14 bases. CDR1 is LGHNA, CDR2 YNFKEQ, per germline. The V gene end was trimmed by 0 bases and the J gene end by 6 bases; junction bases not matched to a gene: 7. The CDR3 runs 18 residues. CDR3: CASSQDVRLAGGPNEQFF. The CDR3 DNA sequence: TGTGCCAGCAGCCAAGACGTTAGACTAGCGGGAGGGCCCAATGAGCAGTTCTTC.

The CDR3 DNA follows: TGTGCCAGCAGCTTTGAACGAGCGGGAGGGCCTCGGAACAATGAGCAGTTCTTC. It is translated as CASSFERAGGPRNNEQFF. The gene calls are TRBV12-1 and TRBJ2-1; the table gives TRBD2 as D, unverified against the DNA. TRBV12-1 is a documented pseudogene. The CDR3 sequence is 18 residues long.

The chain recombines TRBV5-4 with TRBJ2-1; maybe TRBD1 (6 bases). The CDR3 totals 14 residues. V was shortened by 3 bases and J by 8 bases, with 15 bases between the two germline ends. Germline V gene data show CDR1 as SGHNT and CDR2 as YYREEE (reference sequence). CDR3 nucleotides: TGTGCCAGCAGCTCGAACAGGGTTGGGGATGAGCAGTTCTTC. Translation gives CASSSNRVGDEQFF. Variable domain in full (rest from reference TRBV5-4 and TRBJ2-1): ETGVTQSPTHLIKTRGQQVTLRCSSQSGHNTVSWYQQALGQGPQFIFQYYREEENGRGNFPPRFSGLQFPNYSSELNVNALELDDSALYLCASSSNRVGDEQFFGPGTRLTVL.

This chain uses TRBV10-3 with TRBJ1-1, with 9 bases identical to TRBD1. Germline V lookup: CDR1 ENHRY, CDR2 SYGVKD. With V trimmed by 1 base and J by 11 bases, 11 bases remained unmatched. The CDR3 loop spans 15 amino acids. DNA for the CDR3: TGTGCCATCAGTGAGTGGGGGACAGGGTCACCCTTGGCTTTCTTT. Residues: CAISEWGTGSPLAFF.

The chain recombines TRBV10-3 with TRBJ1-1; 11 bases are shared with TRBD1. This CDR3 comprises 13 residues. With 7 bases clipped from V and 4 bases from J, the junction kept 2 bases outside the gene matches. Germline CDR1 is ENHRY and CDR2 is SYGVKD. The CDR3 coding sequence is TGTGCCATCACCGGGACAGGGGGCACTGAAGCTTTCTTT. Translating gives CAITGTGGTEAFF.

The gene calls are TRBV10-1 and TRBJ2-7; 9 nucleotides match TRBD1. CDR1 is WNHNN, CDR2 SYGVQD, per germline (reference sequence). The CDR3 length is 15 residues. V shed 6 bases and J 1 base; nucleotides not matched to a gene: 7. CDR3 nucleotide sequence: TGCGCCAGCAGGAAACCGGGACAGGGATCCTACGAGCAGTACTTC. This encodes CASRKPGQGSYEQYF.

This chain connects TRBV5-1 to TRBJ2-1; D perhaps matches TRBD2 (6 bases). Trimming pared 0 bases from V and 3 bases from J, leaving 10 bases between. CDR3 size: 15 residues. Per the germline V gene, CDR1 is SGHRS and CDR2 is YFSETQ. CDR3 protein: CASSLGGVSYNEQFF. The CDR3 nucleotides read TGCGCCAGCAGCTTGGGGGGGGTCAGCTACAATGAGCAGTTCTTC.

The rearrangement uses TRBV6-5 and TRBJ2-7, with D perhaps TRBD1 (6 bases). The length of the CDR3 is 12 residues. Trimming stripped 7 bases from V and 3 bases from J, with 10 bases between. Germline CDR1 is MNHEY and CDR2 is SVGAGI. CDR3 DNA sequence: TGTGCCAGCAAAACAGGGCTCTACGAGCAGTACTTC. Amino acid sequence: CASKTGLYEQYF.

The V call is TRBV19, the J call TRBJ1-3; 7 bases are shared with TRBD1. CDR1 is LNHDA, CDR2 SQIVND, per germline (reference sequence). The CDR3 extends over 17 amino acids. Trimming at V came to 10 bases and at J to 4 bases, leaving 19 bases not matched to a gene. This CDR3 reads CATRGTHDRVGGNTIYF. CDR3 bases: TGTGCCACTAGGGGTACCCACGACAGGGTGGGAGGAAACACCATATATTTT.

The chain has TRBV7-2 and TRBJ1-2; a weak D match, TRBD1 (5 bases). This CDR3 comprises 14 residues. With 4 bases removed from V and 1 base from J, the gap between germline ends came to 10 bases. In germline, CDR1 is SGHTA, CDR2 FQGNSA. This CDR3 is CASSSTVVNYGYTF. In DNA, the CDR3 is TGTGCCAGCAGCTCGACAGTCGTTAACTATGGCTACACCTTC.

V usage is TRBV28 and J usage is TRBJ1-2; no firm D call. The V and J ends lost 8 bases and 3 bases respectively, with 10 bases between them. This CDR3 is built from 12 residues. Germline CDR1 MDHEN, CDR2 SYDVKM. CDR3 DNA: TGTGCCAGCGCACAGCCCTACTATGGCTACACCTTC. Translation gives CASAQPYYGYTF.

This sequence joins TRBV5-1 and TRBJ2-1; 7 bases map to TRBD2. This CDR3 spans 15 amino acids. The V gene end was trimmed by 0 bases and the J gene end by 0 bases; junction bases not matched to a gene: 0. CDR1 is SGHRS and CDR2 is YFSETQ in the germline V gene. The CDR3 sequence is CASSLGGSSYNEQFF. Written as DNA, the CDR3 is TGCGCCAGCAGCTTGGGCGGGAGCTCCTACAATGAGCAGTTCTTC. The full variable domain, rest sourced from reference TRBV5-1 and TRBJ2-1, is KAGVTQTPRYLIKTRGQQVTLSCSPISGHRSVSWYQQTPGQGLQFLFEYFSETQRNKGNFPGRFSGRQFSNSRSEMNVSTLELGDSALYLCASSLGGSSYNEQFFGPGTRLTVL.